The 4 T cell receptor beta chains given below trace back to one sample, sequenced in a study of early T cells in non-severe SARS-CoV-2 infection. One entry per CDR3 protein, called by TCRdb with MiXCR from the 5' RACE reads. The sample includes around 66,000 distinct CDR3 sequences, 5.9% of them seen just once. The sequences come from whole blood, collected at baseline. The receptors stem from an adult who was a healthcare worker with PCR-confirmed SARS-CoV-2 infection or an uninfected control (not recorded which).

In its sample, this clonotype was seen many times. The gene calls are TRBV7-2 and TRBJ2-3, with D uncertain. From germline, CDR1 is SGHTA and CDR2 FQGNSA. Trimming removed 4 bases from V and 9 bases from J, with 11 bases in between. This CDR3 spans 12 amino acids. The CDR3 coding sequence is TGTGCCAGCAGCTCGAGTCGGAAGACGCAGTATTTT. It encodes CASSSSRKTQYF.

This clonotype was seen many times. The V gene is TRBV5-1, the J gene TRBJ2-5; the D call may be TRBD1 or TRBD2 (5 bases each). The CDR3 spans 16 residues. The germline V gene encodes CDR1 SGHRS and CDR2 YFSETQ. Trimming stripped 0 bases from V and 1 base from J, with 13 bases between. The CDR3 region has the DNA TGCGCCAGCAGCTTGGGCTCCGGGACGGCCCAAGAGACCCAGTACTTC. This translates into CASSLGSGTAQETQYF. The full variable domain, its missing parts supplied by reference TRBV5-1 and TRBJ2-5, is KAGVTQTPRYLIKTRGQQVTLSCSPISGHRSVSWYQQTPGQGLQFLFEYFSETQRNKGNFPGRFSGRQFSNSRSEMNVSTLELGDSALYLCASSLGSGTAQETQYFGPGTRLLVL.

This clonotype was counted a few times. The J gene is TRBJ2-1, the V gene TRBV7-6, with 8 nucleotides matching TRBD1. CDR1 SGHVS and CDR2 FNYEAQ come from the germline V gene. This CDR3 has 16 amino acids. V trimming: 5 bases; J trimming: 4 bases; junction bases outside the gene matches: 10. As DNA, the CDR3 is TGTGCCAGCAGCACGTTCCAGGGGGCTGGTTACAATGAGCAGTTCTTC. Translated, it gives CASSTFQGAGYNEQFF. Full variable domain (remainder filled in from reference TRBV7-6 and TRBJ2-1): GAGVSQSPRYKVTKRGQDVALRCDPISGHVSLYWYRQALGQGPEFLTYFNYEAQQDKSGLPNDRFSAERPEGSISTLTIQRTEQRDSAMYRCASSTFQGAGYNEQFFGPGTRLTVL.

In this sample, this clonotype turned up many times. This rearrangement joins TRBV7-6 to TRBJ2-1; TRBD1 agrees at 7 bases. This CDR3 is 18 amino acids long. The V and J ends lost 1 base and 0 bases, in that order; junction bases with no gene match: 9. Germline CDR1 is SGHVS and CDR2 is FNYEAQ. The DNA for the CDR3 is TGTGCCAGCAGCTTAGGGTCGCACAGGGGTAGCTCCTACAATGAGCAGTTCTTC. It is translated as CASSLGSHRGSSYNEQFF.